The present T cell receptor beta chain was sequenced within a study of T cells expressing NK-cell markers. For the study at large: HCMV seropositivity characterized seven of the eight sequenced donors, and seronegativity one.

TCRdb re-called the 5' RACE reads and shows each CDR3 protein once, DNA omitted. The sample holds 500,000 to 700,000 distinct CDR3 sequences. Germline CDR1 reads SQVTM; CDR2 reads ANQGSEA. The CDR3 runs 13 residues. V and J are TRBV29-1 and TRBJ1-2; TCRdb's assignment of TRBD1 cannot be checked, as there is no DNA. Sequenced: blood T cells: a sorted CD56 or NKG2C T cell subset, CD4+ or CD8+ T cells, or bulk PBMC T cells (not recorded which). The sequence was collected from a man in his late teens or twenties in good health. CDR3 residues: CSVVGGMVYGYTF.